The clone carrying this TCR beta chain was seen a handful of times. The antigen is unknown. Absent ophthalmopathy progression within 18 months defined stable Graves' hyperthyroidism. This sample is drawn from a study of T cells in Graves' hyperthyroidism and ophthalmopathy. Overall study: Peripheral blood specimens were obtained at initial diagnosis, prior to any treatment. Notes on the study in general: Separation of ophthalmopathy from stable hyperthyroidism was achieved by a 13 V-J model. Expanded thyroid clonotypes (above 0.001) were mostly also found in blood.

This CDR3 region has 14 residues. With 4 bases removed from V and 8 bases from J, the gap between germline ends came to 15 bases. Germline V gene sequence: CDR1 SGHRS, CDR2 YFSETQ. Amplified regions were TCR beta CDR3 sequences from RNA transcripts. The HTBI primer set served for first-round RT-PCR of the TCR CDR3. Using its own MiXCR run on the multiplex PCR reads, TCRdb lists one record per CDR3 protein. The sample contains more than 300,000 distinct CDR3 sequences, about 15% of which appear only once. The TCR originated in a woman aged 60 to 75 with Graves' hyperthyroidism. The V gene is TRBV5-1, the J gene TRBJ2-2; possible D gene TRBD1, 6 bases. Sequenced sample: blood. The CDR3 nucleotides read TGCGCCAGCAGCCCGCATCCCGGGACAGGGGAGCTGTTTTTT. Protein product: CASSPHPGTGELFF. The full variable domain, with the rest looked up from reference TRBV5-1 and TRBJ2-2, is KAGVTQTPRYLIKTRGQQVTLSCSPISGHRSVSWYQQTPGQGLQFLFEYFSETQRNKGNFPGRFSGRQFSNSRSEMNVSTLELGDSALYLCASSPHPGTGELFFGEGSRLTVL.